The 4 T cell receptor beta chains below were found in one sample sequenced in a study of cytomegalovirus exposure and HLA in healthy donors. The PCR had 60 Vbeta and 13 Jbeta primers. Only in-frame clones appear in the TCRdb table, and some are missing; sequencing was by immunoSEQ multiplex PCR. The table has about 150,000 clones, almost 80% seen once. Source material: PBMCs. Every receptor here comes from a male donor in good health and CMV-seronegative.

Comments on this clone: The same CDR3 arises from other DNA sequences in this sample as well. This chain connects TRBV4-1 to TRBJ2-5, with 10 bases fitting TRBD2. V shed 1 base, J shed 0 bases, and the junction held 5 bases outside the gene matches. The CDR3 is made up of 17 amino acids. The V gene's germline CDR1 is MGHRA and CDR2 YSYEKL. The CDR3 here is CASSQGLLAGDQETQYF. DNA for the CDR3: TGCGCCAGCAGCCAAGGCCTCCTAGCGGGGGACCAAGAGACCCAGTACTTC.

The genes are TRBV19 and TRBJ1-1; weak D call: TRBD1 (5 bases). This CDR3 comprises 13 residues. V was pared by 7 bases and J by 3 bases, with 12 bases between. Germline CDR1 LNHDA, CDR2 SQIVND (reference sequence). In DNA, the CDR3 is TGTGCCAGTACCCTGGGGGGGTACACTGAAGCTTTCTTT. Its protein is CASTLGGYTEAFF.

DNA of the CDR3: TGTGCCAGCCGGCTCACTTCGGGTGAAAAACTGTTTTTT. It specifies CASRLTSGEKLFF. The rearrangement links TRBV7-9 to TRBJ1-4; D not certain. V gave up 8 bases and J gave up 7 bases, with 14 bases separating them. This CDR3 is built from 13 residues. Germline CDR1 and CDR2: SEHNR and FQNEAQ (reference sequence).

This clone was observed a single time. The V call is TRBV5-1, the J call TRBJ1-1; 7 bases are shared with TRBD1. This CDR3 has 13 amino acids. Per the germline V gene, CDR1 is SGHRS and CDR2 is YFSETQ. The J segment lost 3 bases and the V segment lost 5 bases, leaving 4 bases of the junction unmatched. The CDR3 DNA reads as TGCGCCAGCAGATCAGGGGGTTACACTGAAGCTTTCTTT. This codes for CASRSGGYTEAFF.